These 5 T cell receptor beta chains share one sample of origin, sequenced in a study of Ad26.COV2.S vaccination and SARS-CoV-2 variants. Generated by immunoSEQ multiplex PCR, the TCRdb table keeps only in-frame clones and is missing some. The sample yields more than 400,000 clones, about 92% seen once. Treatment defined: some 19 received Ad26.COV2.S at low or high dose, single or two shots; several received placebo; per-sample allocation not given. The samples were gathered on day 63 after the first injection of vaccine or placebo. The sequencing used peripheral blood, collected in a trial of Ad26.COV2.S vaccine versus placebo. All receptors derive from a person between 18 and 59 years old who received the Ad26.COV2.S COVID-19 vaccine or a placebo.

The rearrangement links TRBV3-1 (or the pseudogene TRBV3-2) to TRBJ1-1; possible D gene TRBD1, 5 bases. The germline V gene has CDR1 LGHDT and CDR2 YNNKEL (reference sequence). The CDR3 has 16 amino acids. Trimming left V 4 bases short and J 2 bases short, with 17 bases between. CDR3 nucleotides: TGTGCCAGCAGCCCAGTCCCAGGGACTGGTAACACTGAAGCTTTCTTT. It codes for CASSPVPGTGNTEAFF.

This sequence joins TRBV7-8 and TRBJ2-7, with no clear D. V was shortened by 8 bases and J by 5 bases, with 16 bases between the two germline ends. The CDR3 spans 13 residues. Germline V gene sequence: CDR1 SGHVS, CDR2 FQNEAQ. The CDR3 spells CASAVINSNEQYF. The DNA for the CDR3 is TGTGCCAGCGCCGTTATTAATAGTAACGAGCAGTACTTC.

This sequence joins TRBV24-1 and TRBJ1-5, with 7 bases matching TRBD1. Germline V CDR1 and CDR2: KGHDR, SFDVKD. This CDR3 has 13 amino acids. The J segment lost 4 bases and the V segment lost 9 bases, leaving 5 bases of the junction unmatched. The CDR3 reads CATRQGLNQPQHF. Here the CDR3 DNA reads TGTGCCACCCGACAGGGTTTAAATCAGCCCCAGCATTTT.

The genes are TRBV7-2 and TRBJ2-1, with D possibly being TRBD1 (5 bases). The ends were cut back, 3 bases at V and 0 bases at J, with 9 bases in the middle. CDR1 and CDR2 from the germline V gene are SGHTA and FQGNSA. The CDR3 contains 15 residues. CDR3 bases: TGTGCCAGCAGCTTGGGGCGACTCTCCTACAATGAGCAGTTCTTC. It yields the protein CASSLGRLSYNEQFF. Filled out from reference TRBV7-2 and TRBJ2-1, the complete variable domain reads GAGVSQSPSNKVTEKGKDVELRCDPISGHTALYWYRQSLGQGLEFLIYFQGNSAPDKSGLPSDRFSAERTGGSVSTLTIQRTQQEDSAVYLCASSLGRLSYNEQFFGPGTRLTVL.

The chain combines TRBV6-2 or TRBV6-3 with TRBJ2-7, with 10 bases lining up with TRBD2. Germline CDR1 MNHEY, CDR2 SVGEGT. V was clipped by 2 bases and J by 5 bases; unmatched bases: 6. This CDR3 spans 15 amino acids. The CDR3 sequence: CASSYGLAGVDEQYF. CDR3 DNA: TGTGCCAGCAGTTACGGTCTAGCGGGAGTTGACGAGCAGTACTTC.